This note documents a single T cell receptor beta chain sequence. Its matching antigen is unknown. This may be a read error: a much more frequent sequence differs by one nucleotide. These data originate in a study of T cells in Graves' hyperthyroidism and ophthalmopathy. In patients aged 18 to 65, hyperthyroidism was newly diagnosed, with duration under 2 months. TCR beta CDR3 sequences were amplified from RNA transcripts. With the HTBI primer set, the TCR CDR3 went through a first round of RT-PCR. A single record per CDR3 protein comes from TCRdb applying MiXCR to the multiplex PCR reads. This sample has 250,000 or so distinct CDR3 sequences, with 13% to 15% found just once. From germline, CDR1 is GTSNPN and CDR2 SVGIG (reference sequence). This CDR3 is built from 12 residues. Study-wide points: Ophthalmopathy was predicted by the model a median of about 6.5 months ahead of onset.

The material sequenced was blood. The chain links TRBV30 to TRBJ1-6; D perhaps matches TRBD1 (5 bases). The sequence was collected from a woman between 40 and 50 years old with Graves' hyperthyroidism that later progressed to Graves' ophthalmopathy. In DNA, the CDR3 is TGTGTCTGGGGGGAAGGGACTTCACCCCTCCACTTT. Translating gives CVWGEGTSPLHF.